This TCR beta chain is drawn from a study of molecular identifiers for immune sequencing clone quantification. Across the study: Four portions were sequenced after RNA from approximately 20,000 or 98,000 naive CD8 cells was split five ways in replicates. Study-wide results and limits: Clonotypes surpassing 20 RNA copies contained over 98% of effector molecules, versus under 1% in naive cells.

This clonotype was seen more than once but under ten times. Its antigen is as yet unknown. TCRdb ran MiXCR on the PCR reads and lists one entry per CDR3 protein. This table holds fewer than 350,000 distinct CDR3 sequences, about 21% found once. The CDR3 is made up of 17 amino acids. Trimming took 0 bases from V and 2 from J, leaving 16 bases between them. Germline values: CDR1 SGHDT, CDR2 YYEEEE. V gene TRBV5-6 combines with J gene TRBJ2-3, with a tentative D call TRBD1 (6 bases). The sequenced material came from naive CD8+ T cells from blood, with Jurkat cell RNA spiked in. Subset of the sample: FACS-sorted CD8+CD4-CCR7+CD45RA+ naive T cells. This clonotype was obtained from a human donor in good health. Some libraries in this study had Jurkat cell RNA spiked in. The CDR3 DNA sequence: TGTGCCAGCAGCTTGGCGACAGGCCTCATTCTCACAGATACGCAGTATTTT. It yields the protein CASSLATGLILTDTQYF.